Below are 6 T cell receptor beta chains sequenced from a single sample in a study of cytomegalovirus exposure and HLA in healthy donors. Primers: 60 Vbeta forward and 13 Jbeta reverse. Sequenced by immunoSEQ multiplex PCR; TCRdb stores in-frame clones only, minus some. The sample records approximately 99,000 clones, 73% being singletons. Sequenced input: PBMCs. The receptors stem from a man between 35 and 55 years old in good health and CMV-seronegative.

This chain links TRBV7-2 with TRBJ2-5, with D maybe TRBD1 (5 bases). The length of the CDR3 is 12 residues. From germline, CDR1 is SGHTA and CDR2 FQGNSA. The V end was cut by 5 bases, the J end by 7 bases, with 11 bases between. The CDR3 here is CASSQGFGTQYF. Written as DNA, the CDR3 is TGTGCCAGCAGCCAGGGTTTTGGGACCCAGTACTTC.

The chain employs TRBV7-3 and TRBJ2-1, with a possible D match to TRBD2 (5 bases). Per the germline V gene, CDR1 is SGHTA and CDR2 is FQGTGA. This CDR3 comprises 14 residues. The germline V and J ends were trimmed by 5 bases and 6 bases, with 14 bases remaining between them. The CDR3 loop is CASSALGGPNEQFF. CDR3 nucleotides: TGTGCCAGCAGCGCCCTAGGAGGACCCAATGAGCAGTTCTTC.

The chain links TRBV7-2 to TRBJ2-7; the D gene is possibly TRBD2 (7 bases). Germline CDR1 SGHTA, CDR2 FQGNSA. Trimming pared 3 bases from V and 5 bases from J, leaving 14 bases between. This CDR3 is built from 14 residues. CDR3 in amino acids: CASSLVGGLDEQYF. CDR3 DNA sequence: TGTGCCAGCAGCTTGGTGGGGGGGCTCGACGAGCAGTACTTC.

There are a few counts of this clone. V is TRBV28 and J is TRBJ2-1; D is perhaps TRBD2 (5 bases). The CDR3 totals 17 residues. Trimming removed 5 bases from V and 1 base from J, with 18 bases in between. Looked up from germline, CDR1 is MDHEN and CDR2 is SYDVKM. Written as DNA, the CDR3 is TGTGCCAGCAGTCTAGATCTCTCTCGGGAATCCTACAATGAGCAGTTCTTC. Its protein is CASSLDLSRESYNEQFF.

The rearrangement links TRBV19 to TRBJ2-7, with a weak D call TRBD2 (6 bases). Germline V lookup: CDR1 LNHDA, CDR2 SQIVND (reference sequence). Trimming removed 1 base at V and 6 bases at J, with 10 bases between. The CDR3 totals 13 residues. The CDR3 DNA reads as TGTGCCAGTAGTATAGGGAGGGGCGCCGAGCAGTACTTC. Protein: CASSIGRGAEQYF.

This clone was detected only a few times. The CDR3 loop reads CASSIRQGNEKLFF. CDR3 bases: TGTGCCAGCAGTATAAGACAGGGGAATGAAAAACTGTTTTTT. The V call is TRBV6-5, the J call TRBJ1-4; 8 bases agree with TRBD1. Germline values: CDR1 MNHEY, CDR2 SVGAGI. The CDR3 has 14 amino acids. The junction had 4 bases not matched to a gene; V was cut back by 5 bases and J by 5 bases.